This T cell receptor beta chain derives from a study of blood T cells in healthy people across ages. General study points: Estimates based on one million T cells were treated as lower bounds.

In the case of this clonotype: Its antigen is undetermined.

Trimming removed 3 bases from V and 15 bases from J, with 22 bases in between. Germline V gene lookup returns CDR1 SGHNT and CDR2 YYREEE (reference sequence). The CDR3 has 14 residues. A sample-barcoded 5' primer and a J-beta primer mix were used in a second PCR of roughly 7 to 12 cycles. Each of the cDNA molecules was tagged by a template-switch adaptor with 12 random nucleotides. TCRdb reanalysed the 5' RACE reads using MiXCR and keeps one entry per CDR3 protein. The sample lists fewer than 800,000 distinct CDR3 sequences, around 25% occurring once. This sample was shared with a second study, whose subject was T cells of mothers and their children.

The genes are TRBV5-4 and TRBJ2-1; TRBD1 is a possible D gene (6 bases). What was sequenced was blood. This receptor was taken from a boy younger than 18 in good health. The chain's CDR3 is CASSSALEQGIPFF. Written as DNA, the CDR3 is TGTGCCAGCAGCTCGGCCCTAGAACAGGGAATCCCGTTCTTC.